Listed below are T cell receptor beta chains from one sample, sequenced in a study of blood T cell repertoires in COVID-19. Measured with immunoSEQ multiplex PCR; TCRdb has only the in-frame clones, and not every one. The sample holds some 400,000 clones, about nine tenths seen once. The material sequenced was PBMCs or T cells enriched from blood (not recorded which). Every receptor here comes from a woman in her thirties who had recovered from COVID-19. The CDR3 runs from the conserved cysteine through the conserved F or W. The D gene is left open where the match is weak. Size is stated for part of the rows, as once, few or many counts, or as a class when the clone is expanded.

d_call: NA; j_call: TRBJ2-4; clone_size: NA; v_call: TRBV28; cdr3_nt: TGTGCCAGCAGCTACCTTCAGGGCTCTACGGCCAAAAACATTCAGTACTTC; cdr3_aa: CASSYLQGSTAKNIQYF
d_call: NA; j_call: TRBJ1-2; clone_size: NA; v_call: TRBV27; cdr3_nt: TGTGCCAGCAGTTATAGCCAGGGTAACTATGGCTACACCTTC; cdr3_aa: CASSYSQGNYGYTF
d_call: TRBD1; j_call: TRBJ2-1; clone_size: NA; v_call: TRBV7-2; cdr3_nt: TGTGCCAGCAGCCGCCGGGACAGGGGATACAATGAGCAGTTCTTC; cdr3_aa: CASSRRDRGYNEQFF
d_call: TRBD1; j_call: TRBJ1-2; clone_size: NA; v_call: TRBV30; cdr3_nt: TGTGCCTGGATTTCAGTTTTGGACAGGAACTATGGCTACACCTTC; cdr3_aa: CAWISVLDRNYGYTF
d_call: TRBD2; j_call: TRBJ2-1; clone_size: NA; v_call: TRBV5-6; cdr3_nt: TGTGCCAGCAGCCCAGCCGGGCTAGCGGGAGCTACGATGCCGAAGGAGCAGTTCTTC; cdr3_aa: CASSPAGLAGATMPKEQFF
d_call: TRBD1; j_call: TRBJ2-7; clone_size: NA; v_call: TRBV30; cdr3_nt: TGTGCCTGGCTCGGGGACAGTTCCGAGCAGTACTTC; cdr3_aa: CAWLGDSSEQYF
d_call: TRBD1; j_call: TRBJ2-3; clone_size: NA; v_call: TRBV27; cdr3_nt: TGTGCCAGCAGTCCCACAGGGGACCTCACAGATACGCAGTATTTT; cdr3_aa: CASSPTGDLTDTQYF
d_call: NA; j_call: TRBJ1-1; clone_size: NA; v_call: TRBV30; cdr3_nt: TGTGCCTTATCTCCAGGGTCCCCTGAAGCTTTCTTT; cdr3_aa: CALSPGSPEAFF
d_call: TRBD2; j_call: TRBJ2-2; clone_size: NA; v_call: TRBV27; cdr3_nt: TGTGCCAGCAGTTCGGGACTAGCGGGAAAGGCGAACACCGGGGAGCTGTTTTTT; cdr3_aa: CASSSGLAGKANTGELFF
d_call: NA; j_call: TRBJ1-6; clone_size: NA; v_call: TRBV19; cdr3_nt: TGTGCCAGTACCCCGACGGGTGGGTCACCCCTCCACTTT; cdr3_aa: CASTPTGGSPLHF
d_call: TRBD1; j_call: TRBJ1-1; clone_size: NA; v_call: TRBV7-2; cdr3_nt: TGTGCCAGCAGCATACGACAGGGGGTGAACACTGAAGCTTTCTTT; cdr3_aa: CASSIRQGVNTEAFF
d_call: NA; j_call: TRBJ1-2; clone_size: NA; v_call: TRBV7-9; cdr3_nt: TGTGCCAGCAGCACGGCAGGGGTCGACTATGGCTACACCTTC; cdr3_aa: CASSTAGVDYGYTF
d_call: NA; j_call: TRBJ1-1; clone_size: once; v_call: TRBV7-3; cdr3_nt: TGTGCCAGCAGCAAAGCCAGGGAAACTGAAGCTTTCTTT; cdr3_aa: CASSKARETEAFF
d_call: TRBD1; j_call: TRBJ2-7; clone_size: NA; v_call: TRBV9; cdr3_nt: TGTGCCAGCAGCTCCCGGGACAGGGTGAACGAGCAGTACTTC; cdr3_aa: CASSSRDRVNEQYF
d_call: NA; j_call: TRBJ2-1; clone_size: NA; v_call: TRBV11-3; cdr3_nt: TGTGCCAGCAGCTTAGTGGGAGGCAATGAGCAGTTCTTC; cdr3_aa: CASSLVGGNEQFF
d_call: TRBD1; j_call: TRBJ2-7; clone_size: NA; v_call: TRBV4-2; cdr3_nt: TGTGCCAGCAGCCAAGCCTGGGTACAGGGGGCGCGGTCCTACGAGCAGTACTTC; cdr3_aa: CASSQAWVQGARSYEQYF
d_call: TRBD1; j_call: TRBJ1-1; clone_size: NA; v_call: TRBV19; cdr3_nt: TGTGCCAGTAGCAGGGACAGGGGAGCCACTGAAGCTTTCTTT; cdr3_aa: CASSRDRGATEAFF
d_call: TRBD2; j_call: TRBJ2-5; clone_size: NA; v_call: TRBV28; cdr3_nt: TGTGCCAGCAGTTTATGGACTAGCGGGCATCAGGGAATTGAAGAGACCCAGTACTTC; cdr3_aa: CASSLWTSGHQGIEETQYF
d_call: NA; j_call: TRBJ1-2; clone_size: NA; v_call: TRBV7-9; cdr3_nt: TGTGCCAGCAGCCGACAGGCTAACTATGGCTACACCTTC; cdr3_aa: CASSRQANYGYTF
d_call: NA; j_call: TRBJ2-3; clone_size: NA; v_call: TRBV7-9; cdr3_nt: TGTGCCAGCAGCTCCTCAGATACGCAGTATTTT; cdr3_aa: CASSSSDTQYF
d_call: TRBD1; j_call: TRBJ1-2; clone_size: NA; v_call: TRBV6-5; cdr3_nt: TGTGCCAGCAGTTTAGGACAGGGACGCTACACCTTC; cdr3_aa: CASSLGQGRYTF
d_call: TRBD2; j_call: TRBJ2-1; clone_size: NA; v_call: TRBV3-1/TRBV3-2; cdr3_nt: TGTGCCAGCAGCCCCAGACTAGCGGGAGGCAATGAGCAGTTCTTC; cdr3_aa: CASSPRLAGGNEQFF
d_call: NA; j_call: TRBJ1-2; clone_size: once; v_call: TRBV7-9; cdr3_nt: TGTGCCAGCAGGGGGACGGGGGACCCTAACTATGGCTACACCTTC; cdr3_aa: CASRGTGDPNYGYTF
d_call: TRBD1; j_call: TRBJ1-2; clone_size: NA; v_call: TRBV4-1; cdr3_nt: TGCGCCAGCAGCCAAGCCACGCCCTCAGGGGGCGCGGACGGCTACACCTTC; cdr3_aa: CASSQATPSGGADGYTF
d_call: NA; j_call: TRBJ1-2; clone_size: few; v_call: TRBV13; cdr3_nt: TGTGCCAGCAGCTTAGATGGGCCAGCCGATGGCTACACCTTC; cdr3_aa: CASSLDGPADGYTF
d_call: NA; j_call: TRBJ2-7; clone_size: NA; v_call: TRBV12-3/TRBV12-4; cdr3_nt: TGTGCCAGCAGTGTTAGCTACGAGCAGTACTTC; cdr3_aa: CASSVSYEQYF
d_call: NA; j_call: TRBJ2-7; clone_size: NA; v_call: TRBV7-9; cdr3_nt: TGTGCCAGCAGCCCTGTGAGGGACTCCTGGGCCTACGAGCAGTACTTC; cdr3_aa: CASSPVRDSWAYEQYF